This TCR beta chain was found in a study of T cells in Graves' hyperthyroidism and ophthalmopathy. Study-level findings and limits: Ophthalmopathy stood apart from stable hyperthyroidism in a 13 V-J model. Blood held most thyroid clonotypes expanded above 0.001 frequency.

The CDR3 loop spans 12 amino acids. The V end lost 3 bases, the J end lost 10 bases, and 8 bases lay between the germline ends. Per the germline V gene, CDR1 is SGDLS and CDR2 is YYNGEE. Note on this clonotype: Antigen unknown.

Template material for amplifying TCR beta CDR3 regions consisted of RNA transcripts. HTBI primers were employed in a first-round RT-PCR of the TCR CDR3. TCRdb re-called the multiplex PCR reads with MiXCR, one entry per CDR3 protein. This table holds under 450,000 distinct CDR3 sequences, approximately 13% found once. This sequence was found in a man aged 25-40 years with Graves' hyperthyroidism that later progressed to Graves' ophthalmopathy. The chain combines TRBV9 with TRBJ1-6; D unclear. Sequencing was performed on blood. CDR3 amino acids: CASSALGSPLHF. The CDR3 DNA sequence: TGTGCCAGCAGCGCCCTTGGGTCACCCCTCCACTTT.